The 3 T cell receptor beta chains given below trace back to one sample, sequenced in a study of blood T cells in healthy people across ages. Combining a sample-barcoded 5' primer with a J-beta primer mix, a second PCR ran for about 7 to 11 cycles. TCRdb recomputed calls from the 5' RACE reads with MiXCR, one row per CDR3 protein. The sample lists roughly 900,000 distinct CDR3 sequences, 25% to 30% seen once, with about 18% in the top ten. The sample was blood. All receptors derive from an elderly woman in good health.

This clonotype is a singleton in its sample. This could be a read error, since a much larger clone is one nucleotide away. This chain connects TRBV18 to TRBJ2-5; perhaps TRBD2 as D (6 bases). Deletions cut 11 bases from V and 11 bases from J, with 21 bases between. Germline-derived CDR1 and CDR2 are KGHSH and LQKENI. This CDR3 comprises 12 residues. The CDR3 loop is CAAGAGWNEQYF. The CDR3 bases are TGTGCCGCGGGCGCGGGGTGGAATGAGCAGTACTTC.

This rearrangement joins TRBV6-1 to TRBJ1-5; D remains ambiguous. The germline gives CDR1 MNHNS, CDR2 SASEGT. This CDR3 is built from 13 residues. Trimming stripped 7 bases from V and 0 bases from J, with 7 bases between. The CDR3 bases are TGTGCCAGCATTATGCATAGCAATCAGCCCCAGCATTTT. This translates into CASIMHSNQPQHF.

This chain uses TRBV5-5 with TRBJ1-4; 9 positions match TRBD1. Per germline, CDR1 SGHKS and CDR2 YYEKEE (reference sequence). J was trimmed by 5 bases and V by 4 bases; bases with no gene match: 12. The CDR3 totals 17 residues. CDR3 DNA: TGTGCCAGCAGCCTCTACCTTAGGACAGGGGTAAATGAAAAACTGTTTTTT. Translation: CASSLYLRTGVNEKLFF.